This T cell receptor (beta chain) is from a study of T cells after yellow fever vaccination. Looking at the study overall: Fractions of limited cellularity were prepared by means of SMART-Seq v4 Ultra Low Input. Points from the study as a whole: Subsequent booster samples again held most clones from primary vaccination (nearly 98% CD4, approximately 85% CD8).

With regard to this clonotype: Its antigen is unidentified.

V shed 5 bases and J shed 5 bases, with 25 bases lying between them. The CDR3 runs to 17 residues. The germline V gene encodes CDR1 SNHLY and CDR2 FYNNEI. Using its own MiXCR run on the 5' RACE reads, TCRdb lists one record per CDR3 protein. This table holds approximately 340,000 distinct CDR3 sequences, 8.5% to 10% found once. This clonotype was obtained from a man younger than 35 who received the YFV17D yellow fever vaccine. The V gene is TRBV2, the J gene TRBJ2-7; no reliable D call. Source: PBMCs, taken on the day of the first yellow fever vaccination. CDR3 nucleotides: TGTGCCAGCAGTCCCCTGCTCCCTCCGGAAGGTTGGGACGAGCAGTACGTC. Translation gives CASSPLLPPEGWDEQYV.